The rows below give T cell receptor beta chains drawn from one sample of a study of T cells in Graves' hyperthyroidism and ophthalmopathy. One entry per CDR3 protein results from TCRdb running MiXCR on the multiplex PCR reads. This sample carries about 510,000 distinct CDR3 sequences, 14% of them seen once, and the ten largest clones take 14%. The sequenced sample was blood. The receptors were gathered from a woman aged 35 to 49 with Graves' hyperthyroidism. The CDR3 runs from the conserved cysteine through the conserved F or W. Each record gives: D gene, V gene, CDR3 protein. The D gene is left open where the match is weak.

d_call: NA; v_call: TRBV27; cdr3_aa: CASSGGGDYGYTF
d_call: TRBD1; v_call: TRBV28; cdr3_aa: CASRTPGTGGYGYTF
d_call: TRBD1; v_call: TRBV6-2/TRBV6-3; cdr3_aa: CASSPSGTGSEQYF
d_call: NA; v_call: TRBV14; cdr3_aa: CASSQDRVFLGEQYF
d_call: TRBD2; v_call: TRBV5-5; cdr3_aa: CASSQGLVVSNEQFF
d_call: NA; v_call: TRBV4-1; cdr3_aa: CASRPRETGGYEQYF
d_call: NA; v_call: TRBV6-1; cdr3_aa: CASSYGREEAFF
d_call: NA; v_call: TRBV10-1; cdr3_aa: CASSESGGGKAFF
d_call: TRBD1; v_call: TRBV18; cdr3_aa: CASLDRSTDTQYF
d_call: TRBD2; v_call: TRBV6-2/TRBV6-3; cdr3_aa: CASTPGLAGGSYEQYF
d_call: NA; v_call: TRBV20-1; cdr3_aa: CSARGGRNTEAFF
d_call: NA; v_call: TRBV2; cdr3_aa: CASSEPDSSWEKLFF
d_call: NA; v_call: TRBV6-5; cdr3_aa: CASSYSLRVNQPQHF
d_call: NA; v_call: TRBV27; cdr3_aa: CASSLKGATNEKLFF
d_call: NA; v_call: TRBV7-3; cdr3_aa: CASSLAGYSYEQYF
d_call: NA; v_call: TRBV30; cdr3_aa: CAWSGGPETQYF
d_call: NA; v_call: TRBV11-2; cdr3_aa: CASSELGGGGEDTQYF
d_call: NA; v_call: TRBV18; cdr3_aa: CASSLRTSETQYF
d_call: TRBD2; v_call: TRBV2; cdr3_aa: CASSENGLAGETQYF
d_call: TRBD2; v_call: TRBV12-3/TRBV12-4; cdr3_aa: CASSFWLAGVGRNNEQFF
d_call: TRBD1; v_call: TRBV5-1; cdr3_aa: CASGTDGNTGELFF
d_call: TRBD1; v_call: TRBV3-1; cdr3_aa: CASSKLPPGQGPYEQYF
d_call: NA; v_call: TRBV30; cdr3_aa: CAWSARGIPNTGELFF
d_call: TRBD1; v_call: TRBV29-1; cdr3_aa: CSVEGLDRSSYEQYF
d_call: TRBD2; v_call: TRBV6-1; cdr3_aa: CAGSQGTSGSYEQYF
d_call: NA; v_call: TRBV11-2; cdr3_aa: CASSFESQYNEQFF
d_call: NA; v_call: TRBV29-1; cdr3_aa: CSVVGQGYPEPYEQYF
d_call: TRBD2; v_call: TRBV12-3/TRBV12-4; cdr3_aa: CASSLSGANTGELFF
d_call: NA; v_call: TRBV28; cdr3_aa: CASRRSQSENIQYF
d_call: TRBD1; v_call: TRBV9; cdr3_aa: CASSRDRGTNTEAFF
d_call: NA; v_call: TRBV20-1; cdr3_aa: CSATRESYEQYF
d_call: NA; v_call: TRBV27; cdr3_aa: CASSQQVAGGYTF
d_call: NA; v_call: TRBV3-1; cdr3_aa: CASSQHQETQYF
d_call: TRBD1; v_call: TRBV20-1; cdr3_aa: CSALRQGVWGPNYEQYF
d_call: NA; v_call: TRBV29-1; cdr3_aa: CSVGGQGKTDTQYF
d_call: NA; v_call: TRBV30; cdr3_aa: CACSRQDPAFF
d_call: NA; v_call: TRBV20-1; cdr3_aa: CSARFALNGQFF
d_call: NA; v_call: TRBV28; cdr3_aa: CASRLDSPYEQYF
d_call: NA; v_call: TRBV7-9; cdr3_aa: CASSLTWTGENTGELFF
d_call: NA; v_call: TRBV11-2; cdr3_aa: CASSLGLPQETQYF
d_call: NA; v_call: TRBV28; cdr3_aa: CASRPGNQPQHF
d_call: TRBD2; v_call: TRBV12-3/TRBV12-4; cdr3_aa: CASSLLAGGENEQFF
d_call: TRBD2; v_call: TRBV7-2; cdr3_aa: CASSLVASGEYEQYF
d_call: TRBD1; v_call: TRBV12-3/TRBV12-4; cdr3_aa: CASRRQGGAGELFF
d_call: TRBD2; v_call: TRBV24-1; cdr3_aa: CATSDLETSPSRGAKNIQYF
d_call: TRBD2; v_call: TRBV28; cdr3_aa: CASSFTYTLGLAAYEQYF
d_call: NA; v_call: TRBV12-3/TRBV12-4; cdr3_aa: CAIRGGGTEAFF
d_call: TRBD2; v_call: TRBV2; cdr3_aa: CASKRTSGLMAQYF
d_call: TRBD2; v_call: TRBV24-1; cdr3_aa: CATSDVAGGKGETQYF
d_call: NA; v_call: TRBV7-2; cdr3_aa: CASSQGPVNYGYTF
d_call: TRBD1; v_call: TRBV29-1; cdr3_aa: CSVEGGQGSSYNEQFF